Sequencing of this T cell receptor (beta chain) was carried out in a study of blood T cell repertoires in COVID-19. The V gene's germline CDR1 is LGHDT and CDR2 YNNKEL (reference sequence). This CDR3 has 15 amino acids. Trimming cost V 3 bases and J 4 bases, with 15 bases left between them. Libraries were prepared by immunoSEQ multiplex PCR; TCRdb keeps only in-frame clonotypes and omits some of them. Here the sample spans about 270,000 clones, 80% to 90% being singletons. The sample was PBMCs or T cells enriched from blood (not recorded which). This TCR was recovered from a woman aged 18-29 years who had recovered from COVID-19. V and J are TRBV3-1 (or the pseudogene TRBV3-2) and TRBJ1-2; TRBD1 is a possible D gene (5 bases). The CDR3 nucleotides are TGTGCCAGCAGCCACGGCCGTCAGGGTACCTATGGCTACACCTTC. Protein product: CASSHGRQGTYGYTF.